Below, 32 T cell receptor beta chains from the same sample are listed, as sequenced in a study of Ad26.COV2.S vaccination and SARS-CoV-2 variants. Treatment described: around 19 received Ad26.COV2.S at low or high dose, single or two shots; 5 received placebo; per-sample allocation not given. Sampling was done on day 63 after the first vaccine or placebo injection. TCRdb keeps only in-frame clones here, not all; method: immunoSEQ multiplex PCR. The table records 380,000 or so clones, around 82% of them present only once. Sequences were derived from peripheral blood, sampled in a trial of Ad26.COV2.S vaccine versus placebo. The receptors stem from a person between 18 and 65 years old who received the Ad26.COV2.S COVID-19 vaccine or a placebo.

With regard to this clone: Other DNA sequences in this specimen translate into the identical CDR3. This chain joins TRBV3-1 (or the pseudogene TRBV3-2) and TRBJ2-5; D unresolved. The CDR3 runs 11 residues. The germline V gene encodes CDR1 LGHDT and CDR2 YNNKEL (reference sequence). The V end was cut by 3 bases, the J end by 5 bases, with 4 bases between. This chain's CDR3 is CASSHGETQYF. DNA for the CDR3: TGTGCCAGCAGCCACGGGGAGACCCAGTACTTC.

This clone was counted once. The chain recombines TRBV30 with TRBJ2-7; maybe TRBD1 (5 bases). The CDR3 consists of 15 residues. Per the germline V gene, CDR1 is GTSNPN and CDR2 is SVGIG (reference sequence). V was pared by 0 bases and J by 2 bases, with 14 bases between. The CDR3 reads CAWSVPGMGTYEQYF. The DNA of the CDR3 is TGTGCCTGGAGTGTTCCAGGGATGGGGACCTACGAGCAGTACTTC.

This clone came up once. The chain links TRBV11-2 to TRBJ2-7; 15 nucleotides align to TRBD2. The CDR3 has 15 amino acids. Germline lookup yields CDR1 SGHAT and CDR2 FQNNGV. J was trimmed by 7 bases and V by 6 bases; bases with no gene match: 7. This chain's CDR3 is CASSPGTSGRFEQYF. The DNA for the CDR3 is TGTGCCAGCAGTCCCGGGACTAGCGGGAGGTTTGAGCAGTACTTC.

The J gene is TRBJ2-7, the V gene TRBV19; D perhaps matches TRBD1 (6 bases). The CDR3 sequence is 12 residues long. Germline V gene data show CDR1 as LNHDA and CDR2 as SQIVND (reference sequence). Here the CDR3 reads CATGRGPYEQYF. The DNA of the CDR3 is TGTGCGACTGGCAGGGGACCCTACGAGCAGTACTTC.

This chain uses TRBV19 with TRBJ1-3; D unresolved. The CDR3 is 15 amino acids. Germline lookup yields CDR1 LNHDA and CDR2 SQIVND (reference sequence). Trimming left V 2 bases short and J 0 bases short, with 8 bases between. In DNA form, the CDR3 reads TGTGCCAGTAGTATACTCCGGAGCTCTGGAAACACCATATATTTT. It codes for CASSILRSSGNTIYF. Full variable domain (missing parts from reference TRBV19 and TRBJ1-3): DGGITQSPKYLFRKEGQNVTLSCEQNLNHDAMYWYRQDPGQGLRLIYYSQIVNDFQKGDIAEGYSVSREKKESFPLTVTSAQKNPTAFYLCASSILRSSGNTIYFGEGSWLTVV.

The J gene is TRBJ2-1, the V gene TRBV29-1; D is unclear. The CDR3 length is 16 residues. Between the trimmed V and J ends, which lost 4 bases and 3 bases, there was a span of 19 bases. Germline V gene data show CDR1 as SQVTM and CDR2 as ANQGSEA. For the CDR3, the DNA is TGCAGCGTTGGCGGTGACCACCCGGTTAGCTACAATGAGCAGTTCTTC. This encodes CSVGGDHPVSYNEQFF.

The rearrangement uses TRBV5-6 and TRBJ2-3; weak D call: TRBD2 (6 bases). Trimming removed 4 bases from V and 3 bases from J, with 21 bases in between. The germline V gene has CDR1 SGHDT and CDR2 YYEEEE. The CDR3 length is 17 residues. Written as DNA, the CDR3 is TGTGCCAGCAGCATGACGTCGTACTGGGGGGAGACAGATACGCAGTATTTT. Residues: CASSMTSYWGETDTQYF.

This sequence joins TRBV19 and TRBJ2-1; D is unclear. The germline V gene has CDR1 LNHDA and CDR2 SQIVND (reference sequence). V was clipped by 7 bases and J by 7 bases, with 14 bases between them. The CDR3 loop spans 13 amino acids. The CDR3 spells CASTGQFVNEQFF. In DNA form, the CDR3 reads TGTGCCAGTACCGGTCAGTTCGTGAATGAGCAGTTCTTC.

The V call is TRBV11-2, the J call TRBJ1-5, with a possible D match to TRBD1 (5 bases). CDR1 and CDR2 from the germline V gene are SGHAT and FQNNGV. This CDR3 is 14 amino acids long. V lost 4 bases, J lost 6 bases, and 13 bases lay in between. The CDR3 sequence: CASSSQGSSQPQHF. CDR3 nucleotide sequence: TGTGCCAGCAGCTCCCAGGGATCGAGTCAGCCCCAGCATTTT.

CDR3 in amino acids: CASSLTGGTGELFF. CDR3 nucleotides: TGTGCCAGCAGTTTGACAGGGGGGACCGGGGAGCTGTTTTTT. The chain employs TRBV28 and TRBJ2-2; TRBD1 agrees at 9 bases. The CDR3 consists of 14 residues. The junction had 1 base not matched to a gene; V was cut back by 3 bases and J by 5 bases. Germline values: CDR1 MDHEN, CDR2 SYDVKM.

This clone was detected once. This chain connects TRBV28 to TRBJ1-1; the match to TRBD1 covers 8 bases. The junction had 10 bases not matched to a gene; V was cut back by 5 bases and J by 5 bases. The CDR3 runs 15 residues. The germline gives CDR1 MDHEN, CDR2 SYDVKM. CDR3 in DNA: TGTGCCAGCAGTCCAACCCAGACAGGGGAGACTGAAGCTTTCTTT. This gives the protein CASSPTQTGETEAFF.

The chain recombines TRBV9 with TRBJ1-1, with D perhaps matching TRBD1 (6 bases). The V end was cut by 4 bases, the J end by 1 base, with 11 bases between. The germline gives CDR1 SGDLS, CDR2 YYNGEE. The length of the CDR3 is 14 residues. The CDR3 loop is CASSISGQNTEAFF. The CDR3 DNA follows: TGTGCCAGCAGCATATCGGGACAGAACACTGAAGCTTTCTTT.

Details on this clone: Different DNA sequences within this sample yield the same CDR3. This chain links TRBV5-1 with TRBJ1-1, with D uncertain. CDR3 length: 13 amino acids. The germline V gene encodes CDR1 SGHRS and CDR2 YFSETQ. Trimming removed 0 bases from V and 4 bases from J, with 7 bases in between. DNA for the CDR3: TGCGCCAGCAGCTTGGCGGGGATCACTGAAGCTTTCTTT. Amino acid sequence: CASSLAGITEAFF.

The CDR3 protein is CASSVSGVGAFF. In DNA, the CDR3 is TGTGCCAGCAGCGTATCAGGAGTGGGAGCTTTCTTT. The chain combines TRBV9 with TRBJ1-1; no clear D gene. The germline V gene encodes CDR1 SGDLS and CDR2 YYNGEE. The CDR3 covers 12 residues. V was pared by 1 base and J by 10 bases, with 11 bases between.

The chain recombines TRBV6-5 with TRBJ2-7; 9 bases agree with TRBD2. In germline, CDR1 is MNHEY, CDR2 SVGAGI. The CDR3 covers 13 residues. Here the CDR3 reads CAAKASGTYEQYF. The CDR3 DNA reads as TGTGCAGCGAAAGCTAGCGGGACCTACGAGCAGTACTTC.

The V gene is TRBV5-1, the J gene TRBJ2-7; D is possibly TRBD1 (5 bases). Germline V gene lookup returns CDR1 SGHRS and CDR2 YFSETQ. The CDR3 is made up of 15 amino acids. V lost 1 base to trimming and J lost 5 bases, with 16 bases between them. CDR3 sequence (DNA): TGCGCCAGCAGCTTGAGTGGACACGGTGGGGACGAGCAGTACTTC. Protein product: CASSLSGHGGDEQYF. Looking up the rest from reference TRBV5-1 and TRBJ2-7 gives the full variable domain: KAGVTQTPRYLIKTRGQQVTLSCSPISGHRSVSWYQQTPGQGLQFLFEYFSETQRNKGNFPGRFSGRQFSNSRSEMNVSTLELGDSALYLCASSLSGHGGDEQYFGPGTRLTVT.

The V gene is TRBV4-2, the J gene TRBJ2-1; TRBD2 matches 14 bases. The CDR3 is made up of 16 amino acids. V lost 0 bases and J lost 6; bases outside the gene matches: 1. Germline V CDR1 and CDR2: LGHNA, YNFKEQ. The DNA of the CDR3 is TGTGCCAGCAGCCAAGAAGGACTAGCGGGGGGCAATGAGCAGTTCTTC. Translation gives CASSQEGLAGGNEQFF.

This clone was seen at least ten times. The chain carries TRBV2 and TRBJ1-6; D perhaps matches TRBD1 (6 bases). This CDR3 is built from 17 residues. V dropped 3 bases and J dropped 0 bases, with 12 bases sitting between them. The germline gives CDR1 SNHLY, CDR2 FYNNEI. As DNA, the CDR3 is TGTGCCAGCAGTGAGAGGGACACGAGCTCCTATAATTCACCCCTCCACTTT. Its translation: CASSERDTSSYNSPLHF.

This clone came up many times. J is TRBJ1-5 and V is TRBV12-3 or TRBV12-4; D is undetermined. V was shortened by 6 bases and J by 9 bases, with 12 bases between the two germline ends. CDR3 size: 12 residues. This chain's CDR3 is CASRMPGGPQHF. CDR3 in DNA: TGTGCCAGCAGGATGCCCGGAGGGCCCCAGCATTTT.

This rearrangement joins TRBV19 to TRBJ2-3; D is uncertain. Trimming removed 7 bases at V and 2 bases at J, with 10 bases between. Germline CDR1 reads LNHDA; CDR2 reads SQIVND (reference sequence). CDR3 size: 13 residues. The CDR3 reads CASTAENTDTQYF. In DNA, the CDR3 is TGTGCCAGTACGGCGGAGAACACAGATACGCAGTATTTT.

The chain joins TRBV6-5 to TRBJ2-3; a weak D match, TRBD1 (6 bases). Trimming cost V 0 bases and J 5 bases, with 15 bases left between them. The CDR3 sequence is 16 residues long. Germline lookup yields CDR1 MNHEY and CDR2 SVGAGI. The CDR3 coding sequence is TGTGCCAGCAGTTACTCGACTCAGGGGAAAGGAGATACGCAGTATTTT. Amino acids: CASSYSTQGKGDTQYF.

The gene calls are TRBV9 and TRBJ2-3; 8 nucleotides align to TRBD2. The CDR3 has 12 residues. Per the germline V gene, CDR1 is SGDLS and CDR2 is YYNGEE. V lost 5 bases and J lost 4; bases outside the gene matches: 0. CDR3 loop: CASRGLADTQYF. The CDR3 region has the DNA TGTGCCAGCAGGGGACTAGCAGATACGCAGTATTTT.

The chain uses TRBV7-3 and TRBJ2-1; D unresolved. The CDR3 loop spans 14 amino acids. Germline V lookup: CDR1 SGHTA, CDR2 FQGTGA. V lost 1 base to trimming and J lost 10 bases, with 14 bases between them. The DNA for the CDR3 is TGTGCCAGCAGCTTAAATCAGGCCAACGCCGAGCAGTTCTTC. It translates to CASSLNQANAEQFF.

V is TRBV7-2 and J is TRBJ1-2; a possible D gene is TRBD1 (6 bases). The V gene's germline CDR1 is SGHTA and CDR2 FQGNSA. V was cut by 1 base and J by 5 bases, with 14 bases left in between. The CDR3 has 15 residues. CDR3 loop: CASSLVGRGRYGYTF. The CDR3 DNA reads TGTGCCAGCAGCTTAGTAGGCAGGGGACGGTATGGCTACACCTTC.

The gene calls are TRBV10-3 and TRBJ2-5; TRBD1 aligns across 9 bases. V shed 4 bases, J shed 5 bases, and the junction held 14 bases outside the gene matches. The CDR3 length is 17 residues. CDR1 and CDR2 (germline): ENHRY, SYGVKD. The CDR3 loop reads CAISAGQGTEQYETQYF. CDR3 DNA: TGTGCCATCAGTGCCGGACAGGGGACGGAGCAGTATGAGACCCAGTACTTC.

With regard to this clone: The sample has other DNA sequences that encode this CDR3 too. This chain joins TRBV7-9 and TRBJ1-2; D remains ambiguous. CDR3 size: 13 residues. Trimming pared 1 base from V and 2 bases from J, leaving 5 bases between. CDR1 and CDR2 (germline): SEHNR, FQNEAQ (reference sequence). The CDR3 loop is CASSLGENYGYTF. The CDR3 DNA reads as TGTGCCAGCAGCTTAGGGGAAAACTATGGCTACACCTTC.

The chain combines TRBV9 with TRBJ2-3; the match to TRBD2 covers 7 bases. The length of the CDR3 is 17 residues. V gave up 0 bases and J gave up 4 bases; unmatched junction bases: 11. Germline CDR1 is SGDLS and CDR2 is YYNGEE. This CDR3 is CASSVGGGPRVADTQYF. The CDR3 nucleotides are TGTGCCAGCAGCGTAGGGGGGGGACCTCGGGTGGCAGATACGCAGTATTTT. The full variable domain, in which reference TRBV9 and TRBJ2-3 provide the parts outside the CDR3, is DSGVTQTPKHLITATGQRVTLRCSPRSGDLSVYWYQQSLDQGLQFLIQYYNGEERAKGNILERFSAQQFPDLHSELNLSSLELGDSALYFCASSVGGGPRVADTQYFGPGTRLTVL.

The chain couples TRBV6-2 or TRBV6-3 to TRBJ2-2; D is uncertain. This CDR3 spans 13 amino acids. V lost 7 bases and J lost 5, with 11 bases in between. In germline, CDR1 is MNHEY, CDR2 SVGEGT. CDR3 sequence: CASTPGVTGELFF. The CDR3 DNA reads as TGTGCCAGCACCCCTGGGGTGACCGGGGAGCTGTTTTTT.

The V call is TRBV6-6, the J call TRBJ1-4; the D is unclear. Germline assignment: CDR1 MNHNY and CDR2 SVGAGI (reference sequence). The CDR3 covers 12 residues. With 6 bases removed from V and 7 bases from J, the gap between germline ends came to 9 bases. The CDR3 here is CASSQQFEKLFF. CDR3 bases: TGTGCCAGCAGCCAACAGTTTGAAAAACTGTTTTTT.

The gene calls are TRBV27 and TRBJ2-2, with 9 nucleotides matching TRBD1. The CDR3 is 17 amino acids. V dropped 3 bases and J dropped 1; count of bases not matched to a gene: 6. Germline CDR1 reads MNHEY; CDR2 reads SMNVEV (reference sequence). The CDR3 coding sequence is TGTGCCAGCAGTTTTGAAGGGGGACAGGGGAACACCGGGGAGCTGTTTTTT. Translation gives CASSFEGGQGNTGELFF.

The chain has TRBV5-6 and TRBJ1-3, with D unclear. In germline, CDR1 is SGHDT, CDR2 YYEEEE. V was clipped by 4 bases and J by 0 bases, with 8 bases between them. The CDR3 extends over 14 amino acids. The CDR3: CASSPGYSGNTIYF. DNA for the CDR3: TGTGCCAGCAGCCCTGGTTACTCTGGAAACACCATATATTTT.

J is TRBJ1-4 and V is TRBV7-2; 7 bases align to TRBD1. The V gene end was trimmed by 5 bases and the J gene end by 5 bases; junction bases not matched to a gene: 5. The CDR3 is 14 residues long. CDR1 is SGHTA, CDR2 FQGNSA, per germline. Written as DNA, the CDR3 is TGTGCCAGCAGCCAGAACAGGGGCAATGAAAAACTGTTTTTT. Its translation is CASSQNRGNEKLFF.